The TCR beta chain under discussion was sequenced for a study of blood T cell repertoires in COVID-19. The wider study: Material from acute and convalescent COVID-19 was sourced from the United States, Italy and Spain.

How the authors handled the data: Researchers report that nucleated cell counts were estimated from reference gene primer amplification. Using immunoSEQ multiplex PCR, the repertoire was profiled, and TCRdb retains in-frame clones only, with some absent. V, J and clone size were drawn from that table, and D and trimming were deduced from the DNA. This table holds about 480,000 clones, 75% to 90% found once. Germline CDR1 SGHNT, CDR2 YENEEA. The CDR3 length is 16 residues. V was pared by 2 bases and J by 5 bases, with 18 bases between. The rearrangement joins TRBV11-3 to TRBJ2-5, with a possible D match to TRBD1 (6 bases). Source material: peripheral blood. The TCR comes from a man younger than 35 with COVID-19, enrolled during active disease. The DNA for the CDR3 is TGTGCCAGCAGCTTAAACCTTGGACCCACAGGGGAGACCCAGTACTTC. Translation gives CASSLNLGPTGETQYF.